This T cell receptor (beta chain) was identified during a study of neurological immune-mediated disorders. The time point: longitudinal time-point 3. This clonotype was detected many times. Its antigen is unidentified. The cDNA was synthesized by 5'RACE incorporating 10-nucleotide random UMIs. One entry per CDR3 protein results from TCRdb running MiXCR on the 5' RACE reads. Seen here are tens of thousands of distinct CDR3 sequences, 3.5% to 4.5% observed once, and the top ten hold more than 5%. V was trimmed by 6 bases and J by 7 bases, leaving 25 bases between them. Germline V gene lookup returns CDR1 DFQATT and CDR2 SNEGSKA (reference sequence). The CDR3 is made up of 16 amino acids. Points from the study as a whole: As far as clinical or MRI features were concerned, none was associated with the multiple sclerosis repertoire cluster.

The chain employs TRBV20-1 and TRBJ2-1, with a weak D call TRBD1 (8 bases). Sequenced material: PBMCs. The receptor comes from a woman in her sixties with multiple sclerosis. This CDR3 reads CSALSITGGAENEQFF. The DNA of the CDR3 is TGCAGTGCCCTCTCTATTACAGGGGGGGCGGAAAATGAGCAGTTCTTC.